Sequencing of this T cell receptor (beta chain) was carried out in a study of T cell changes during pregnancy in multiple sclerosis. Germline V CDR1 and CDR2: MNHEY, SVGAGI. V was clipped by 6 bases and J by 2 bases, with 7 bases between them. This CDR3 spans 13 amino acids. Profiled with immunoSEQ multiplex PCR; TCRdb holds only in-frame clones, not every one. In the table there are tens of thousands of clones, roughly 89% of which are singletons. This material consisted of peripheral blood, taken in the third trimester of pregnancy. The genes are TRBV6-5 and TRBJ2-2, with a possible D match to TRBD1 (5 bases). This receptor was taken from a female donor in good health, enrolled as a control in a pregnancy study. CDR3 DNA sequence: TGTGCCAGCAGCGACAGAAACACCGGGGAGCTGTTTTTT. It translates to CASSDRNTGELFF.